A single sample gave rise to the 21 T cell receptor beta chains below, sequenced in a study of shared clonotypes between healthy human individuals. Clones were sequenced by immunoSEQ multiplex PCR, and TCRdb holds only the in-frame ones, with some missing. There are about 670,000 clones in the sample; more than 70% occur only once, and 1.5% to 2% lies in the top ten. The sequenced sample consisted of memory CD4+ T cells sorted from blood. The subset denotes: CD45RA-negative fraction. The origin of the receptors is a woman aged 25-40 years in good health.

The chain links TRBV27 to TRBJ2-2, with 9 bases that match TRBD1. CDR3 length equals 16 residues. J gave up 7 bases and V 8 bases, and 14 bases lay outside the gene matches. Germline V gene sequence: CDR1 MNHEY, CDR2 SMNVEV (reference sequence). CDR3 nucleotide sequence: TGTGCCAGCTACCCCCGGCCGGGACAGGGATTCGGGGAGCTGTTTTTT. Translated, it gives CASYPRPGQGFGELFF.

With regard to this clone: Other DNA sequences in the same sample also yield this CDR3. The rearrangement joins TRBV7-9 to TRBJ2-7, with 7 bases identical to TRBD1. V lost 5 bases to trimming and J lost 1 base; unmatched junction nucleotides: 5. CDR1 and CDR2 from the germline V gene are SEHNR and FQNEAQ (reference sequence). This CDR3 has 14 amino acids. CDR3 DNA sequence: TGTGCCAGCAGCCCCCGGGACAGTTCCTACGAGCAGTACTTC. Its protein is CASSPRDSSYEQYF.

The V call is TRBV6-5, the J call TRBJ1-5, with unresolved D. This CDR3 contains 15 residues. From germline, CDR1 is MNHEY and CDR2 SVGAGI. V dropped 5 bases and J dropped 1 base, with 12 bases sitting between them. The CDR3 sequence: CASSNFRLSNQPQHF. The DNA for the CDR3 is TGTGCCAGCAGTAACTTCCGACTCAGCAATCAGCCCCAGCATTTT.

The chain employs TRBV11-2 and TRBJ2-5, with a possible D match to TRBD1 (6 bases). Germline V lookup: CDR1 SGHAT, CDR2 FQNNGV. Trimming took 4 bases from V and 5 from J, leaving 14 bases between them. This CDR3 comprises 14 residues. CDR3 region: CASSSEVRGETQYF. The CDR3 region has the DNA TGTGCCAGCAGCTCCGAGGTCAGGGGTGAGACCCAGTACTTC. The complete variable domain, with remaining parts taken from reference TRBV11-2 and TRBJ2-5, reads EAGVAQSPRYKIIEKRQSVAFWCNPISGHATLYWYQQILGQGPKLLIQFQNNGVVDDSQLPKDRFSAERLKGVDSTLKIQPAKLEDSAVYLCASSSEVRGETQYFGPGTRLLVL.

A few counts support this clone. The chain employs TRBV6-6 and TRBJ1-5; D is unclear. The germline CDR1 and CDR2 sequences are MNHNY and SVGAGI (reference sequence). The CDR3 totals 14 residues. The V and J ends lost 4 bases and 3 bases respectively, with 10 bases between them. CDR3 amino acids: CASSSRQNNQPQHF. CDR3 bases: TGTGCCAGCAGTTCTCGGCAGAACAATCAGCCCCAGCATTTT.

The CDR3 here is CASSPRQAGNTIYF. CDR3 DNA: TGTGCCAGCAGCCCCCGACAGGCTGGAAACACCATATATTTT. This sequence joins TRBV6-5 and TRBJ1-3, with a tentative D call TRBD1 (6 bases). The V end lost 6 bases, the J end lost 2 bases, and 11 bases lay between the germline ends. This CDR3 is 14 amino acids long. Germline CDR1 is MNHEY and CDR2 is SVGAGI.

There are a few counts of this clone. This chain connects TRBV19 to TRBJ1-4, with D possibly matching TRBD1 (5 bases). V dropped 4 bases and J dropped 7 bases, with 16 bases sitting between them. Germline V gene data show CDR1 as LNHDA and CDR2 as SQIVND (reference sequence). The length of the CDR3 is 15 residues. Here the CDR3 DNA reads TGTGCCAGTAGTACCCGTGACAGAAGGACTGAAAAACTGTTTTTT. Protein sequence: CASSTRDRRTEKLFF.

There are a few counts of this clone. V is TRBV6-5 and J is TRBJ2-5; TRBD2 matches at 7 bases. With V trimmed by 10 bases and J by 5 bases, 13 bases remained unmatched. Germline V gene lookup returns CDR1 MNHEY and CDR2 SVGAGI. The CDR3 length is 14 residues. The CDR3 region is CAICLAGDCETQYF. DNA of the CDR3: TGTGCCATCTGTCTGGCGGGAGATTGTGAGACCCAGTACTTC.

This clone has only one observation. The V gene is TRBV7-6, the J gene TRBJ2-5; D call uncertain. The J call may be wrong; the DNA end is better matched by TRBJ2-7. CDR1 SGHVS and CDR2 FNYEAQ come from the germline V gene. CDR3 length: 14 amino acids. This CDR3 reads CASSLQPQSNEQYF. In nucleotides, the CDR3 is TGTGCCAGCAGCCTACAGCCTCAGTCAAACGAGCAGTACTTC.

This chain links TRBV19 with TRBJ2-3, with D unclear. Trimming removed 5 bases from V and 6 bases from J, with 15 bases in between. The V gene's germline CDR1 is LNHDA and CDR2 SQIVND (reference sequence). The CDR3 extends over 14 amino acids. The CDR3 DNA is TGTGCCAGTAGTTTCTCTCGCTCCCGGGATACGCAGTATTTT. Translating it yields CASSFSRSRDTQYF.

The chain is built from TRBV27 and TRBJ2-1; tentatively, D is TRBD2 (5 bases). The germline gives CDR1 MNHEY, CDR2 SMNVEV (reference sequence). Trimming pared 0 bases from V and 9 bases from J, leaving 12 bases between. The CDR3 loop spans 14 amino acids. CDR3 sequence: CASSLSRASPEQFF. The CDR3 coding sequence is TGTGCCAGCAGTTTATCGAGGGCTAGTCCTGAGCAGTTCTTC.

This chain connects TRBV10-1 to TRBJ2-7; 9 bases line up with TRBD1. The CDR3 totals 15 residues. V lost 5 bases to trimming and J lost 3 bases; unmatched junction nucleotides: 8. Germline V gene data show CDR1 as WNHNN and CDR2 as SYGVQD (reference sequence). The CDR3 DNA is TGCGCCAGCAGTCAAACTGGGACAGGGCTCTACGAGCAGTACTTC. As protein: CASSQTGTGLYEQYF.

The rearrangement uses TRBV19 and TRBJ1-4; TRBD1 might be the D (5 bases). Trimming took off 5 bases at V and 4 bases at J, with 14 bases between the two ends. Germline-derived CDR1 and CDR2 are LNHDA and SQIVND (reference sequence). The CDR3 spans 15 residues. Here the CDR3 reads CASSSQGGYNEKLFF. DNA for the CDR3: TGTGCCAGTAGTTCGCAGGGAGGATATAATGAAAAACTGTTTTTT.

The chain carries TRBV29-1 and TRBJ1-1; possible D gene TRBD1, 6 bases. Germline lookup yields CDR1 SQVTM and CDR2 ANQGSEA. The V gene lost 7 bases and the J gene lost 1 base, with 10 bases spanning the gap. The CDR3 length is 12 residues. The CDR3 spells CSGMTGNTEAFF. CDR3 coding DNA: TGCAGCGGCATGACAGGGAACACTGAAGCTTTCTTT.

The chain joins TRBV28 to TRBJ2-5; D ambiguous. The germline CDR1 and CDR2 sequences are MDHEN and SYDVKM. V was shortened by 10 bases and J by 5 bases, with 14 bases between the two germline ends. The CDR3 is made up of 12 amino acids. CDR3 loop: CATSALVETQYF. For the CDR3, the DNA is TGTGCCACATCAGCGTTGGTGGAGACCCAGTACTTC.

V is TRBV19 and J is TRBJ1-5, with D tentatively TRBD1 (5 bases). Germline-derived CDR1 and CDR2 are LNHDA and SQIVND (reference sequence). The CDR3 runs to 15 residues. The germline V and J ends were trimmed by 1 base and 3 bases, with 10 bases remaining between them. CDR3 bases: TGTGCCAGTAGTATAGTAGTACAGGCCAATCAGCCCCAGCATTTT. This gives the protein CASSIVVQANQPQHF.

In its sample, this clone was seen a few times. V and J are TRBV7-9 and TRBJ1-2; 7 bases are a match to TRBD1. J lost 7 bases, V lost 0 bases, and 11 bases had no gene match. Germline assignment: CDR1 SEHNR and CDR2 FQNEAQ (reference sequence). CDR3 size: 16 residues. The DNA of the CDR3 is TGTGCCAGCAGCTTAGCGGTCGCAGGGGGTAAGGGTGGCTACACCTTC. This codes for CASSLAVAGGKGGYTF.

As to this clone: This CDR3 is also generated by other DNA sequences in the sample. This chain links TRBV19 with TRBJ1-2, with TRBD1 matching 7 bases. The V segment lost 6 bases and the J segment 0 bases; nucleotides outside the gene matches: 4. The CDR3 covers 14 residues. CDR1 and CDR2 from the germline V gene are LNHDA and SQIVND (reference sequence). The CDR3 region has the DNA TGTGCCAGTAGCCCAGGGACAGCTAACTATGGCTACACCTTC. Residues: CASSPGTANYGYTF.

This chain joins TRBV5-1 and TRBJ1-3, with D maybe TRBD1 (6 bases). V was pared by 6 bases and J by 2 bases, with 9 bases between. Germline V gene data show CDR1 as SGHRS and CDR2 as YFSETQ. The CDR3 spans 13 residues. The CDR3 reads CASTWDTGNTIYF. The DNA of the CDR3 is TGCGCCAGCACCTGGGACACTGGAAACACCATATATTTT.

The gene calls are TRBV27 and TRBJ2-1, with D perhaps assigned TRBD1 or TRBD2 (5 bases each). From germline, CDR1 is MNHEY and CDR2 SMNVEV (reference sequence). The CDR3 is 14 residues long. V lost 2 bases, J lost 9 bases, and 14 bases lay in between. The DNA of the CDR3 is TGTGCCAGCAGTTTAGGAGGCAGGGCCGGTGAGCAGTTCTTC. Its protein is CASSLGGRAGEQFF.

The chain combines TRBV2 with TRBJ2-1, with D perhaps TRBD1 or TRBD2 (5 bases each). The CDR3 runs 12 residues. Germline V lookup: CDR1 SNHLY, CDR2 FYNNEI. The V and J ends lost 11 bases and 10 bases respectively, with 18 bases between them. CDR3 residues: CAGRDDRREQFF. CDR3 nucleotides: TGTGCCGGAAGGGACGACCGGCGGGAGCAGTTCTTC.